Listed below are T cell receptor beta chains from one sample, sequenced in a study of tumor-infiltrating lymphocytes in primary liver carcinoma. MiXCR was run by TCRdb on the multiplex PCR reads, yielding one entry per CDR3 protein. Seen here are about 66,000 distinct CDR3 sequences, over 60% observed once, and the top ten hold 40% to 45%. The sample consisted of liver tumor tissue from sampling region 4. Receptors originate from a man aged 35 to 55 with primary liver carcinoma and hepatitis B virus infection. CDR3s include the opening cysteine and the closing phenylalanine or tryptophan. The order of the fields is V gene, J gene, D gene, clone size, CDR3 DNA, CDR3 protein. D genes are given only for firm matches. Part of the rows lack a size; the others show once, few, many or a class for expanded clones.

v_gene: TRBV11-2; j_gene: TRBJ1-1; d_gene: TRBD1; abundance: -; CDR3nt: TGTGCCAGCACTGCTGACAGGGTGAAGACTGAAGCTTTCTTT; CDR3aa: CASTADRVKTEAFF
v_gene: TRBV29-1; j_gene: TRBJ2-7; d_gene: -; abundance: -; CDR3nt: TGCAGGGTGACCTCATCCTCCTACGAGCAGTACTTC; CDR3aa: CRVTSSSYEQYF
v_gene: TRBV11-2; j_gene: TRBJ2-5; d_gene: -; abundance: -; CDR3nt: TGTGCCAGCAGCTTAGGGGCTTTGGAAGGACAATGGACCCAGTATTTC; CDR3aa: CASSLGALEGQWTQYF
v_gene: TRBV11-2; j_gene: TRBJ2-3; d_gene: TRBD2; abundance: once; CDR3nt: TGTGCTAGAAGCTTAGTTGCGGGAGGTCCATACACGCAGTATTTT; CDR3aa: CARSLVAGGPYTQYF
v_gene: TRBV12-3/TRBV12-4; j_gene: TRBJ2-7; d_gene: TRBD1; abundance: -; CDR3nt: TGTGCCAACAGTATAGGGACAGGGTGGTCCTACGAGCAGTACTTC; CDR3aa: CANSIGTGWSYEQYF
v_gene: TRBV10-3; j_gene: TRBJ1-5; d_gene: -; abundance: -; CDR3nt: TGTGCCATCGGTGAGTATAGGGGCGATCAGCCCCAGCATTTT; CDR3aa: CAIGEYRGDQPQHF
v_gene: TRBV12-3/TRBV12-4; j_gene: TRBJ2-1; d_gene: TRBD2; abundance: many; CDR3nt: TGTGCCAGCTACTTAGCGGGAGGGCCGATGAATGAGCGGTTCTTC; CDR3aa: CASYLAGGPMNERFF
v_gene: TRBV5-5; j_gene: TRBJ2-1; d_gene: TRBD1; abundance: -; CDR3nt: TGTGCCAGCAGCCATGGACAGGGTTCCTGCAATGAGAAGTTCTTC; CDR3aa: CASSHGQGSCNEKFF
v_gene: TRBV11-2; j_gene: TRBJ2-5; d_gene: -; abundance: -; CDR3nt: TGTGCCAGCAACTTAGATCGGGTTTTCGGGACCCAATACTTC; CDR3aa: CASNLDRVFGTQYF
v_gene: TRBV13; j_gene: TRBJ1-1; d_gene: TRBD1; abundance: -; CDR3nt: TGTGCAAGCAGCTTAGAGACAGGGACTGAAGCTTTCTTT; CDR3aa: CASSLETGTEAFF
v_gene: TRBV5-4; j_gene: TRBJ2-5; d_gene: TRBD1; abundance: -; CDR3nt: TGTGCCAGCAGCTCGGACAGGGTAGAGACCCAGTACTTC; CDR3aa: CASSSDRVETQYF
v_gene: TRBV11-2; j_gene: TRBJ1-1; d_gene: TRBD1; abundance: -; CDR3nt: TGTGCTAGCAGCCCACCCAGGGGGCTGGTGAACACTGAAGCTTTCTTT; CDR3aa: CASSPPRGLVNTEAFF
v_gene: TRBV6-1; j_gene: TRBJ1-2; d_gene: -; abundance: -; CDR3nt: TGTGCCAGCTTAGGCAGTGGCTACACCTTC; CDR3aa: CASLGSGYTF
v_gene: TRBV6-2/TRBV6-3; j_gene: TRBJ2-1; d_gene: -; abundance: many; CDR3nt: TGTGCCAGCATCCACGGAGGGGGGGGGTCCTACAATGAGCAGTTCTTC; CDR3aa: CASIHGGGGSYNEQFF
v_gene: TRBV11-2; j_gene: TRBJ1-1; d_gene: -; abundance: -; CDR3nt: TGCGCCGGCAGCTTAGGGCCGGGCATGAACACTGAAGCTTTCTTT; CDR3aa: CAGSLGPGMNTEAFF
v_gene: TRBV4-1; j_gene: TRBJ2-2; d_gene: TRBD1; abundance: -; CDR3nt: TGCGCCAGTGGCCAGCCGTTAACTGGTCAGGGGGCGCGCGGGGAGCTGTTTTTT; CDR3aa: CASGQPLTGQGARGELFF
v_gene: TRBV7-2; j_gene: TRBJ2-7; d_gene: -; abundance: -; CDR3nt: TGTGCCAGCAGCTTAGTTTCCTACGAGCAGTACTTC; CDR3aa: CASSLVSYEQYF
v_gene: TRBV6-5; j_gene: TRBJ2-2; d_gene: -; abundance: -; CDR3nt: TGTGCCAGCAATTACCAGGACACCGGGGAGCTGTATTTT; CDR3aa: CASNYQDTGELYF
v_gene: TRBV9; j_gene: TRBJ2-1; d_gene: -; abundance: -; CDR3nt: TGTGCCAGCAGCGCGGAACTGGCCTACCCTGAGCAGTTCTTC; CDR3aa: CASSAELAYPEQFF
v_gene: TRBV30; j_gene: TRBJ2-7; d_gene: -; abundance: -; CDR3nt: TGTGCCTGGAGTTACTCCGGGACGATCCACGGGCAGTACTTC; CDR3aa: CAWSYSGTIHGQYF
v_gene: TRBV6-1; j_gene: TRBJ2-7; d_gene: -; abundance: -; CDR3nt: TGTGCCAGCAGTGAAGCTGCATACGGCTACGAGCAGTACTTC; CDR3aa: CASSEAAYGYEQYF
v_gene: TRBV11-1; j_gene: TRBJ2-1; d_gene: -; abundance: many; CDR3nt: TGTGCCAGCAGAAAAAAGATGAGGATAGGAGGGGATGAGCAGTTCTTC; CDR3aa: CASRKKMRIGGDEQFF
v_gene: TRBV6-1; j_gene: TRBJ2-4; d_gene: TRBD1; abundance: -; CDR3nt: TGTGCTAGCAGGCATGGGCTCGAACAGGGGGAAAACATTCAGTACTTC; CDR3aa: CASRHGLEQGENIQYF
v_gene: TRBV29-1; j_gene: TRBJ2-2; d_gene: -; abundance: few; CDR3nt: TGCAGCGTTGCCGGTTCGGGCACCGGGGAGCTGTTTTTT; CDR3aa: CSVAGSGTGELFF
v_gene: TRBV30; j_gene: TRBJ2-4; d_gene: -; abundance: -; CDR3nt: TGTGCCAGGAGGGGACGGAACAGGACCAAAAACATTCAGTACTTC; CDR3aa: CARRGRNRTKNIQYF
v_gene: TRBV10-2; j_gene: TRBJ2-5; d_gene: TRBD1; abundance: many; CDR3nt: TGCGCCAGCAGGACAGGGACGTTTGAGACCCAGTACTTC; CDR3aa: CASRTGTFETQYF
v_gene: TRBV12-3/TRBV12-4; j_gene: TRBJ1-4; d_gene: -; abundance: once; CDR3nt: TGTGCCAGGAGTTTAGCGGGGACTGAAAAACTGCTTTTT; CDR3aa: CARSLAGTEKLLF
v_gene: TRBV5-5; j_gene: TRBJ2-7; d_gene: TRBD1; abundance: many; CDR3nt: TGTGCCAGCTGGGCCGGGACAGACAACTACGAGCAGTACTTC; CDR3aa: CASWAGTDNYEQYF
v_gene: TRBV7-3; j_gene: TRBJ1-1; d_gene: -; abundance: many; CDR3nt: TGTGCCAGCAGCTCACAGGGGAACACTGAAGCTTTCTTT; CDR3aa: CASSSQGNTEAFF
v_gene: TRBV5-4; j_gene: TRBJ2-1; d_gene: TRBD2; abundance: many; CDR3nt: TGTGCCAGCAGCTTACTAGCGGGCTCCTACAATGAGCAGTTCTTC; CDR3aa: CASSLLAGSYNEQFF
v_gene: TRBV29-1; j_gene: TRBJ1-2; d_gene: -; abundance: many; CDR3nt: TGCAGCGTTGTGGTAGGGGTGAGCTATGGCTACACCTTC; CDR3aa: CSVVVGVSYGYTF
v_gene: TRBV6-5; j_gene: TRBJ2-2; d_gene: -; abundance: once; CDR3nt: TGTGCCAGCAAGGAGATATGGAACACCTGGGAGCTGTTTTTT; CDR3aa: CASKEIWNTWELFF
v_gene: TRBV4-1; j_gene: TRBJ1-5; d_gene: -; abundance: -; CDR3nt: TGCGCCAACAGCCCCCAGGTGAATAACAATCAGCCCCAGCATTTT; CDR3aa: CANSPQVNNNQPQHF